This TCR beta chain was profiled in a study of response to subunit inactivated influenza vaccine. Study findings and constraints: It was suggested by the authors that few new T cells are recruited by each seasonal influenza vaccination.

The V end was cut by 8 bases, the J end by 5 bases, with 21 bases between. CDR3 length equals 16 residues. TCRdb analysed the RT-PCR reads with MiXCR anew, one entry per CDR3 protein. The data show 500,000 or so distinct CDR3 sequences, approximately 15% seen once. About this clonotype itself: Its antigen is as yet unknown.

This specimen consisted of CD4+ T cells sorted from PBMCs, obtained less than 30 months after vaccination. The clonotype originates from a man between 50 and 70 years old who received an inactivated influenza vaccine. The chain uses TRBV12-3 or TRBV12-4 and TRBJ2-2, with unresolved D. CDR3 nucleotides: TGTGCCAGCGACCTTTCCCCCGGGCCCCAAACCGGGGAGCTGTTTTTT. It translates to CASDLSPGPQTGELFF.